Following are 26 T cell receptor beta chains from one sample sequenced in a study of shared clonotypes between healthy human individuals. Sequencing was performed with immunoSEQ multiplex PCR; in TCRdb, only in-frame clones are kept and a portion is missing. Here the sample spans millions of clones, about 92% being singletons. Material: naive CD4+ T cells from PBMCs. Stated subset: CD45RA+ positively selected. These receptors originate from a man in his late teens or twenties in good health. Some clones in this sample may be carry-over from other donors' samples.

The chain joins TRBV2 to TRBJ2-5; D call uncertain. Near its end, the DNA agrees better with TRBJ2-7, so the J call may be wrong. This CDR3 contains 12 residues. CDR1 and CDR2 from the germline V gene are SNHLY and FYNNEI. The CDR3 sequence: CASKSDSYEQYF. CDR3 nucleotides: TGTGCCAGCAAGTCCGACTCCTACGAGCAGTACTTC.

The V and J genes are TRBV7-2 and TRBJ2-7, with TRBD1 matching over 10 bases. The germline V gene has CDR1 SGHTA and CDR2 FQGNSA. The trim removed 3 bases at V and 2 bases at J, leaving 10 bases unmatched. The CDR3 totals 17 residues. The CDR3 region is CASSLGSRTGGAYEQYF. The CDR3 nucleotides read TGTGCCAGCAGCTTGGGAAGCCGGACAGGGGGGGCCTACGAGCAGTACTTC.

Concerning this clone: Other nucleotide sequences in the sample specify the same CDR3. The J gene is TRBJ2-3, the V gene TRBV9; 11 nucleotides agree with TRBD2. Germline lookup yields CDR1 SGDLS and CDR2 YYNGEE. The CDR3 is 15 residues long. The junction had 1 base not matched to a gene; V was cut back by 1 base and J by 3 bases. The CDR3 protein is CASSVTSGSTDTQYF. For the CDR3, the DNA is TGTGCCAGCAGCGTAACTAGCGGGAGTACAGATACGCAGTATTTT.

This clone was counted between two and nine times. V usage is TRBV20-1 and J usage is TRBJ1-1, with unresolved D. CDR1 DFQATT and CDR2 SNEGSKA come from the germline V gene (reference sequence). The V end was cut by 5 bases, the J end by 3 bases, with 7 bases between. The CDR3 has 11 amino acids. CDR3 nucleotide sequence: TGCAGTGCTGTGAAGGACACTGAAGCTTTCTTT. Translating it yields CSAVKDTEAFF.

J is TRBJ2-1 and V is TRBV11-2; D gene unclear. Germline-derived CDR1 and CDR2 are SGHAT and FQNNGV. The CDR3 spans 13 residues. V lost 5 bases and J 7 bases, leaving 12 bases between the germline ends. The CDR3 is CASSHSTLNEQFF. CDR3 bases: TGTGCCAGCAGCCATTCCACCCTAAATGAGCAGTTCTTC.

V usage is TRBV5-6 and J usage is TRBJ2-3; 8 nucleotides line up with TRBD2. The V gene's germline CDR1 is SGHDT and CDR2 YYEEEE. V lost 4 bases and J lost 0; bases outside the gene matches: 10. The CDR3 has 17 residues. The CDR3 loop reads CASSQRLTSGSTDTQYF. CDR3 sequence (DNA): TGTGCCAGCAGCCAACGTCTTACTAGCGGTAGCACAGATACGCAGTATTTT.

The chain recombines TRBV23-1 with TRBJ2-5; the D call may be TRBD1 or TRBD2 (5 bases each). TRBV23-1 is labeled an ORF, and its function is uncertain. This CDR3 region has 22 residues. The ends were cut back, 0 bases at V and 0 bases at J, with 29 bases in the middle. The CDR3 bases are TGCGCCAGCAGTCAATCGCTCGGGGTGGCAGGGCATATCGACGTGTACCAAGAGACCCAGTACTTC. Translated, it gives CASSQSLGVAGHIDVYQETQYF.

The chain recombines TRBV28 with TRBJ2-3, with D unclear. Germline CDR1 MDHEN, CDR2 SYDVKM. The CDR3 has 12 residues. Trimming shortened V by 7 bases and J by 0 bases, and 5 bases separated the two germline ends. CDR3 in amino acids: CASTRSTDTQYF. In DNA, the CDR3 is TGTGCCAGCACCCGAAGCACAGATACGCAGTATTTT.

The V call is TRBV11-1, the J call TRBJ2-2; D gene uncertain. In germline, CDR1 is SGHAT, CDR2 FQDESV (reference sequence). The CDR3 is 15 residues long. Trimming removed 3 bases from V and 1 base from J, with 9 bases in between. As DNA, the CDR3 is TGTGCCAGCAGCTTCTGGACGGGGAACACCGGGGAGCTGTTTTTT. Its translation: CASSFWTGNTGELFF.

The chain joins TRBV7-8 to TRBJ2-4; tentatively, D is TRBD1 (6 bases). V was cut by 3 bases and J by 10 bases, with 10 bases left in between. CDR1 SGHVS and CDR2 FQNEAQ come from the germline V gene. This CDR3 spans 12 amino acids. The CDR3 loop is CASSFQGQIQYF. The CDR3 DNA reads TGTGCCAGCAGCTTCCAGGGGCAGATTCAGTACTTC.

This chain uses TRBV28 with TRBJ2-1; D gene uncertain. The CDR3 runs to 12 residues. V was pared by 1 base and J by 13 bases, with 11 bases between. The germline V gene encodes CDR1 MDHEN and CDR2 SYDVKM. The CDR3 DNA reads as TGTGCCAGCAGTTTATACCCTTCCTCACAGTTCTTC. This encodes CASSLYPSSQFF.

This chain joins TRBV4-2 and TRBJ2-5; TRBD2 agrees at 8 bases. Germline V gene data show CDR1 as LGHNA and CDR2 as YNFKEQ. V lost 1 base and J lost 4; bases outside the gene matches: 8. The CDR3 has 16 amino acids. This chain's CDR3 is CASSQGSGLVRETQYF. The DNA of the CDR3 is TGTGCCAGCAGCCAAGGGTCGGGACTAGTTCGAGAGACCCAGTACTTC.

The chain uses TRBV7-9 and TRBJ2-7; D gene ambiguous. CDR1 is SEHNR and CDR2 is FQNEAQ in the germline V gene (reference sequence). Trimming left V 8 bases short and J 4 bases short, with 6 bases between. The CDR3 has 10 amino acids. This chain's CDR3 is CASGKYEQYF. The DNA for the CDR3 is TGTGCCAGCGGCAAATACGAGCAGTACTTC.

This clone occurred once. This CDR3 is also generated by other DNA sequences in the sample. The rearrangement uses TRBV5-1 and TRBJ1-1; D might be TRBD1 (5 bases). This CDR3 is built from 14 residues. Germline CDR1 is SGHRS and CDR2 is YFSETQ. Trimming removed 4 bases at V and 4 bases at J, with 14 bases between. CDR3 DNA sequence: TGCGCCAGCAGCCTTGAGACAGAGCGCACTGAAGCTTTCTTT. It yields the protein CASSLETERTEAFF.

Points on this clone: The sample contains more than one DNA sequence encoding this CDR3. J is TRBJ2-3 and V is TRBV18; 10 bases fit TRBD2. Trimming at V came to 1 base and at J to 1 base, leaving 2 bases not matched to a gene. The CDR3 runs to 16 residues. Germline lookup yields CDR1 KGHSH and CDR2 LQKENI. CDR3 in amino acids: CASSPLLAGGTDTQYF. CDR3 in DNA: TGTGCCAGCTCACCACTTCTAGCGGGGGGCACAGATACGCAGTATTTT.

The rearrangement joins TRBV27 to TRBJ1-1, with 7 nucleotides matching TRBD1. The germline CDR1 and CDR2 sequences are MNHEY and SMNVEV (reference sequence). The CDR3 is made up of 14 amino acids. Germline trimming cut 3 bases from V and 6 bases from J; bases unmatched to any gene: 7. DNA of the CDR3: TGTGCCAGCAGTTTCAGGACAGGCCCTTCTGAAGCTTTCTTT. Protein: CASSFRTGPSEAFF.

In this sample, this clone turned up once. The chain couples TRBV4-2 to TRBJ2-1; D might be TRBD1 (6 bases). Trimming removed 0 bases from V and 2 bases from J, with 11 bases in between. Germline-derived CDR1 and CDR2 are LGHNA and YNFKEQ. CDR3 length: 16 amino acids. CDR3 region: CASSQDNRDAYNEQFF. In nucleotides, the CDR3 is TGTGCCAGCAGCCAAGATAACAGGGATGCCTACAATGAGCAGTTCTTC.

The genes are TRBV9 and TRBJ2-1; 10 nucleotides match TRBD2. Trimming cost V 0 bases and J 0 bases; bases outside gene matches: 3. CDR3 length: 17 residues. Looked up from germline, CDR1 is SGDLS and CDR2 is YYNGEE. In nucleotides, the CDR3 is TGTGCCAGCAGCGTAGCGGCTAGCGGGAGCTCCTACAATGAGCAGTTCTTC. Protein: CASSVAASGSSYNEQFF.

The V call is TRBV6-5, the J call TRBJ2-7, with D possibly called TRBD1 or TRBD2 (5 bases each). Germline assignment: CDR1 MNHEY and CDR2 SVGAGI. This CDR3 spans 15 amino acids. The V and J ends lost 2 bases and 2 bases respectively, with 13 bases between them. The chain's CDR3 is CASSYRGDATYEQYF. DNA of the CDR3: TGTGCCAGCAGTTACCGTGGGGACGCTACCTACGAGCAGTACTTC.

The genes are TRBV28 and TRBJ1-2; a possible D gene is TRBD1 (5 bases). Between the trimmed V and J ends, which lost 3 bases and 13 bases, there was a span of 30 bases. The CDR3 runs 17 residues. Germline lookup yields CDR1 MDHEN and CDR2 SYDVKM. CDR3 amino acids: CASSFPAGRSELGVSTF. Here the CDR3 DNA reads TGTGCCAGCAGTTTTCCGGCAGGGAGGAGTGAACTAGGGGTTAGCACCTTC.

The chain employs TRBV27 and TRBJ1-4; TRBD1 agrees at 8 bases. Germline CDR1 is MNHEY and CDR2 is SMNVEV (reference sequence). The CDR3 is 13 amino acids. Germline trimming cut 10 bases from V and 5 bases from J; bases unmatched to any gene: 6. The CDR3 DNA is TGTGCCACCCAACGGACAGGGAATGAAAAACTGTTTTTT. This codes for CATQRTGNEKLFF.

The CDR3 sequence: CASSLSPPKNIQYF. The DNA of the CDR3 is TGTGCCAGCAGTTTATCCCCTCCCAAAAACATTCAGTACTTC. The rearrangement links TRBV27 to TRBJ2-4, with D unresolved. V lost 0 bases, J lost 2 bases, and 5 bases lay in between. The CDR3 length is 14 residues. Germline lookup yields CDR1 MNHEY and CDR2 SMNVEV (reference sequence).

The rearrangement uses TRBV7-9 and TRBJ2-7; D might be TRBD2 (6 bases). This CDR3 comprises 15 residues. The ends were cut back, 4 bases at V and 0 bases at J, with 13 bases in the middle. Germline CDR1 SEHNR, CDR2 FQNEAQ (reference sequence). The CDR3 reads CASSSTTRNSYEQYF. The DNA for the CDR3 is TGTGCCAGCAGCTCAACGACTAGAAACTCCTACGAGCAGTACTTC.

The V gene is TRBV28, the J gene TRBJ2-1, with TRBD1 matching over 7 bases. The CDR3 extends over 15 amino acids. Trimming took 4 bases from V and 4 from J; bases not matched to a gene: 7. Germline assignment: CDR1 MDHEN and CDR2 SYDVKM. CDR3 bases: TGTGCCAGCAGTTCTCAGGGACAGCATTACAATGAGCAGTTCTTC. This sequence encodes CASSSQGQHYNEQFF.

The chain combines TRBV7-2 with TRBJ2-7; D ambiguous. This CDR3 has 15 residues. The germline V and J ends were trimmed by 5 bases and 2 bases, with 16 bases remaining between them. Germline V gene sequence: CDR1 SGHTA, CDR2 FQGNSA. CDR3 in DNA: TGTGCCAGCAGCCGGGCCGCGACGGATACCTACGAGCAGTACTTC. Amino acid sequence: CASSRAATDTYEQYF.

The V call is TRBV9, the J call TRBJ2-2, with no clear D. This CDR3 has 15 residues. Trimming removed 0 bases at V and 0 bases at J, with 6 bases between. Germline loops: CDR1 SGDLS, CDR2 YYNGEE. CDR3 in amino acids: CASSVGATNTGELFF. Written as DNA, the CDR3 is TGTGCCAGCAGCGTAGGGGCCACGAACACCGGGGAGCTGTTTTTT.